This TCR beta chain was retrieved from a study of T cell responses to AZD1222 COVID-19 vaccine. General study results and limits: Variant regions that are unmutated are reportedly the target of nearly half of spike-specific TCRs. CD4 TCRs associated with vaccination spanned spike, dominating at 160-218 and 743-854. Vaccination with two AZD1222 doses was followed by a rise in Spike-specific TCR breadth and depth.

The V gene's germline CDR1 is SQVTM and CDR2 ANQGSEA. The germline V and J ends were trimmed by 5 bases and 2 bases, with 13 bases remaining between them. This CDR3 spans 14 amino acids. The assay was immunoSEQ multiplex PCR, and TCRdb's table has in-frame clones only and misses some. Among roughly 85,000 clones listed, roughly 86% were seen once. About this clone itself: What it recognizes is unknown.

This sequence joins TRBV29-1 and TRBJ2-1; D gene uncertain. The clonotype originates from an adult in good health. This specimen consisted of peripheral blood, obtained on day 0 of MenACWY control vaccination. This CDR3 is CSVRPVRAYNEQFF. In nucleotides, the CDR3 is TGCAGCGTTCGTCCAGTGAGAGCCTACAATGAGCAGTTCTTC.